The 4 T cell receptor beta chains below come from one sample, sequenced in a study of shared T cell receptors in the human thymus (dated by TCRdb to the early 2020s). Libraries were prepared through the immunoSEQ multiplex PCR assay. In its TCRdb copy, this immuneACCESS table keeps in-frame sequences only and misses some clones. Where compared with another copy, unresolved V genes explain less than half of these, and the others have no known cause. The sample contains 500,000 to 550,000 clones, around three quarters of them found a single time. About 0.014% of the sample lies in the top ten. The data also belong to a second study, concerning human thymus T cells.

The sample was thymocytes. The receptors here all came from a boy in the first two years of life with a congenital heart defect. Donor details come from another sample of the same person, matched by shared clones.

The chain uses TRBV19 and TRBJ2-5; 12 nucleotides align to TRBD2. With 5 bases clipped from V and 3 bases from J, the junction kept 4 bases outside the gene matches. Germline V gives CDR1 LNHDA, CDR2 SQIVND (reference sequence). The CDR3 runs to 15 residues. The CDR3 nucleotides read TGTGCCAGTAGTCCGCGACTAGCGGGAGAAGAGACCCAGTACTTC. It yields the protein CASSPRLAGEETQYF.

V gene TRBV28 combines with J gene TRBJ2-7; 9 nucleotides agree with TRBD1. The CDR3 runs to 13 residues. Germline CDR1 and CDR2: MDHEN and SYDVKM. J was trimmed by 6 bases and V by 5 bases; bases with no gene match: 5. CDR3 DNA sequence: TGTGCCAGCAGTCAACAGGGGGCGGGCGAGCAGTACTTC. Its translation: CASSQQGAGEQYF.

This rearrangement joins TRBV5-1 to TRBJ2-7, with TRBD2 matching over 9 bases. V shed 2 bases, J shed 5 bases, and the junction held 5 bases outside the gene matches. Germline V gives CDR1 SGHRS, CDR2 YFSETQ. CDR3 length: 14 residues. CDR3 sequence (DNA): TGCGCCAGCAGCTTTAGCGGGAGACGCGACGAGCAGTACTTC. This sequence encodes CASSFSGRRDEQYF.

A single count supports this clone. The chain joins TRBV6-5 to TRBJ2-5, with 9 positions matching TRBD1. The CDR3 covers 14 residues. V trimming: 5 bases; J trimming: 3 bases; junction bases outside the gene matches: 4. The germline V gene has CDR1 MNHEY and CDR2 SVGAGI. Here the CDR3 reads CASSRDRAEETQYF. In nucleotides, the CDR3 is TGTGCCAGCAGTCGGGACAGGGCCGAAGAGACCCAGTACTTC.